Listed below are T cell receptor beta chains from one sample, sequenced in a study of cytomegalovirus exposure and HLA in healthy donors. Here immunoSEQ multiplex PCR was the method, and the copy in TCRdb shows in-frame clones only, minus some. The sample contains about 190,000 clones, around nine tenths of which appear only once. Sequencing was carried out using PBMCs. The receptors derive from a woman aged 18-30 years in good health and CMV-seronegative. CDR3s include the opening cysteine and the closing phenylalanine or tryptophan. D genes are given only for firm matches. Clone size is given for some rows only: seen once, a few or many times, or a class if the clone is expanded.

D,V,size,J,DNA,CDR3
TRBD2,TRBV4-1,-,TRBJ2-1,TGCGCCAGCAGCCTCCCAGCGGGGGGGACTTACAATGAGCAGTTCTTC,CASSLPAGGTYNEQFF
TRBD1,TRBV27,-,TRBJ1-2,TGTGCCAGCAGACTCCAGGGACAGGGATATGGCTACACCTTC,CASRLQGQGYGYTF
TRBD2,TRBV27,-,TRBJ2-7,TGTGCCAGCAGTTTTAGCGGGGTCCAATACGAGCAGTACTTC,CASSFSGVQYEQYF
-,TRBV11-3,-,TRBJ1-2,TGTGCCAGCAGCCCGCGCCGGGAGAACTATGGCTACACCTTC,CASSPRRENYGYTF
TRBD2,TRBV11-3,-,TRBJ2-1,TGTGCCAGCAGCTTAGAATGGTCTAGCGGGAGCTCCTACAATGAGCAGTTCTTC,CASSLEWSSGSSYNEQFF
TRBD2,TRBV4-2,few,TRBJ2-1,TGTGCCAGCAGCCAAGGACTAGCAAATTCCTACAATGAGCAGTTCTTC,CASSQGLANSYNEQFF
-,TRBV12-5,-,TRBJ2-7,TGTGCTAGTGGTTTGGTACTGGGCAGCTCCTACGAGCAGTACTTC,CASGLVLGSSYEQYF
-,TRBV20-1,-,TRBJ1-2,TGCAGTGCTAGAAGGGGTGGCTACACCTTC,CSARRGGYTF
TRBD1,TRBV5-1,-,TRBJ1-1,TGCGCCAGCAGCAGTAGGGACAGGGGATCCACTGAAGCTTTCTTT,CASSSRDRGSTEAFF
TRBD2,TRBV29-1,-,TRBJ2-3,TGCAGCGTGGAGGACATCCTGGGACTAGCGGGAGCGGGCACAGATACGCAGTATTTT,CSVEDILGLAGAGTDTQYF
-,TRBV18,few,TRBJ2-7,TGTGCCAGCCTCTCAGGGGTCGAGCAGTACTTC,CASLSGVEQYF
-,TRBV6-5,once,TRBJ2-1,TGTGCCAGCAGTTCTGAGTACAATGAGCAGTTCTTC,CASSSEYNEQFF
TRBD2,TRBV29-1,-,TRBJ2-7,TGCAGCGTTAGGACTAGCGGGGGTAACTTGGGCGAGCAGTACTTC,CSVRTSGGNLGEQYF
-,TRBV19,-,TRBJ1-1,TGTGCCAGTAGTGAGACAGGACGTACTGAAGCTTTCTTT,CASSETGRTEAFF
-,TRBV19,-,TRBJ2-3,TGTGCCAGTAGTATCGGACAGTTTACCCGAGATACGCAGTATTTT,CASSIGQFTRDTQYF
TRBD1,TRBV2,few,TRBJ2-7,TGTGCCAGCAGGACAGGGGCCTACGAGCAGTACTTC,CASRTGAYEQYF
-,TRBV19,few,TRBJ2-1,TGTGCCAGTACACTGGGGGCCTCTTACAATGAGCAGTTCTTC,CASTLGASYNEQFF
TRBD1,TRBV7-3,-,TRBJ1-4,TGTGCCAGCAGCCCAGGGGGAACTAATGAAAAACTGTTTTTT,CASSPGGTNEKLFF
-,TRBV5-1,-,TRBJ2-3,TGCGCCAGCAGCAATACAGGGAGCACAGATACGCAGTATTTT,CASSNTGSTDTQYF
TRBD2,TRBV19,once,TRBJ2-7,TGTGCCAGTAGTATAAGCGGAGCGGGAGGGGGCGAGCAGTACTTC,CASSISGAGGGEQYF
-,TRBV28,once,TRBJ1-6,TGTGCCAGCAGTTTACTGACAGGACATAATTCACCCCTCCACTTT,CASSLLTGHNSPLHF
-,TRBV2,-,TRBJ2-1,TGTGCCAGCAGTGGAACGGGTTATGAGCAGTTCTTC,CASSGTGYEQFF
TRBD2,TRBV7-6,-,TRBJ2-2,TGTGCCAGCAGCTTGGTGACTAGCGGGGCGAACACCGGGGAGCTGTTTTTT,CASSLVTSGANTGELFF
TRBD2,TRBV28,-,TRBJ2-7,TGTGCCAGCAGCCAAACTAGCGGGGGGGCCCTCGAGCAGTACTTC,CASSQTSGGALEQYF
-,TRBV11-3,-,TRBJ2-7,TGTGCCAGCAGCTTAGGTTTCGGGTACGAGCAGTACTTC,CASSLGFGYEQYF
-,TRBV4-1,-,TRBJ2-7,TGCGCCAGCAGTCGGGCGGGATCCTACGAGCAGTACTTC,CASSRAGSYEQYF
TRBD1,TRBV15,-,TRBJ2-7,TGTGCCACCAGCGCTGGGGGACAGAACTACGAGCAGTACTTC,CATSAGGQNYEQYF
TRBD1,TRBV5-4,-,TRBJ1-1,TGTGCCAGCAGGGACGGGACAGGGATGAACACTGAAGCTTTCTTT,CASRDGTGMNTEAFF
TRBD1,TRBV4-3,few,TRBJ2-5,TGCGCCAGCAGCCAAGGACAGGGGACCGGGGAGACCCAGTACTTC,CASSQGQGTGETQYF
-,TRBV5-1,-,TRBJ2-7,TGCGCCAGCACCGAAGAGACTCGGGGTTCCTACGAGCAGTACTTC,CASTEETRGSYEQYF
TRBD2,TRBV27,-,TRBJ2-7,TGTGCCAGCAGTCCGTTGAGTGCGGGAGCCGTCTACGAGCAGTACTTC,CASSPLSAGAVYEQYF
TRBD1,TRBV30,-,TRBJ2-7,TGTGCCTGGGGGACAGTCGAAAATAAGCAGTACTTC,CAWGTVENKQYF
TRBD1,TRBV2,-,TRBJ2-3,TGTGCCAGCAGTCTCCGGACAGGGCCAGATACGCAGTATTTT,CASSLRTGPDTQYF
TRBD2,TRBV4-1,-,TRBJ2-7,TGCGCCAGCAGCCCCGGGCTAGCGGGGGAGGAGCAGTACTTC,CASSPGLAGEEQYF